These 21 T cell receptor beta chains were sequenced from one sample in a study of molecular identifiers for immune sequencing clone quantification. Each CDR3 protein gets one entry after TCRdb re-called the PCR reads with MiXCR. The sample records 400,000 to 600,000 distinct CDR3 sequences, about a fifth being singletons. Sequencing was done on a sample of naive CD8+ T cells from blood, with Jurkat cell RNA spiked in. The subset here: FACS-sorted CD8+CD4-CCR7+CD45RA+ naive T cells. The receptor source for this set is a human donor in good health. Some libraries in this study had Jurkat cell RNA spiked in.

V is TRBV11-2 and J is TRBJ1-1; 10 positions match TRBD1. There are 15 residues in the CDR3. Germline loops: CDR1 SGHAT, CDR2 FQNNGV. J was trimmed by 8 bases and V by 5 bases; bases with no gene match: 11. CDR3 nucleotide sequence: TGTGCCAGCAGCCCCCTGGTCGGGGACAGGGGAGAAGCTTTCTTT. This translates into CASSPLVGDRGEAFF.

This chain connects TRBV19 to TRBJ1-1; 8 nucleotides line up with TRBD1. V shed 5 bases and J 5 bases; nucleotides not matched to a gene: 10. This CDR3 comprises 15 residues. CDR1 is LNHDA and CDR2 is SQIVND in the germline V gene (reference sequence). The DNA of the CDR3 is TGTGCCAGTAGTCCTGACAGGGGAGGAGTAACTGAAGCTTTCTTT. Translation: CASSPDRGGVTEAFF.

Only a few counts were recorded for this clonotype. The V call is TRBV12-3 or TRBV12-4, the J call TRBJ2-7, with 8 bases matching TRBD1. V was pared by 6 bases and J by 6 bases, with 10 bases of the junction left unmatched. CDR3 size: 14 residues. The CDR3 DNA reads TGTGCCAGCAGACCCGGGACAGGACTTCTCGAGCAGTACTTC. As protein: CASRPGTGLLEQYF.

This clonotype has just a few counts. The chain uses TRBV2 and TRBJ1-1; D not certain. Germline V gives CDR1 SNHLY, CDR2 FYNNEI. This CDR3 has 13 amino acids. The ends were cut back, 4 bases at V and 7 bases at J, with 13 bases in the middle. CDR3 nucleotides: TGTGCCAGCAGTGCGGGTCTCCTGGTTGAAGCTTTCTTT. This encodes CASSAGLLVEAFF.

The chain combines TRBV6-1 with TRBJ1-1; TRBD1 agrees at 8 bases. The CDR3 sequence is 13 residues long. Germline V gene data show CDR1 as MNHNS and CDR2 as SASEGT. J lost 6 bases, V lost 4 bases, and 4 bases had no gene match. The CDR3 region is CASSGQGAAEAFF. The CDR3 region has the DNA TGTGCCAGCAGTGGGCAGGGGGCCGCTGAAGCTTTCTTT.

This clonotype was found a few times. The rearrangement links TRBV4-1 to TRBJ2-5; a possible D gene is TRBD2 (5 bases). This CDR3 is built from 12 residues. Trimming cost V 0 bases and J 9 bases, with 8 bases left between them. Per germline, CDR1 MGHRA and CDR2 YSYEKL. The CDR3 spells CASSQDSVAQYF. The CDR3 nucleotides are TGCGCCAGCAGCCAAGATAGCGTAGCCCAGTACTTC.

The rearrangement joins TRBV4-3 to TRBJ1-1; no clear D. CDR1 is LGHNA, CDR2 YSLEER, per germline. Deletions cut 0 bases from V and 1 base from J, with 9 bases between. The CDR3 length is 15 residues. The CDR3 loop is CASSQDSVGNTEAFF. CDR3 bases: TGCGCCAGCAGCCAAGATTCCGTGGGGAACACTGAAGCTTTCTTT.

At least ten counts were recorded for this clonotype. The CDR3 DNA follows: TGTGCCAGCTCACCTACACCGGGACAGGGAGGAAATGAGCAGTTCTTC. It is translated as CASSPTPGQGGNEQFF. This chain uses TRBV11-2 with TRBJ2-1; 9 positions match TRBD1. J was trimmed by 7 bases and V by 8 bases; bases with no gene match: 15. CDR1 and CDR2 from the germline V gene are SGHAT and FQNNGV. This CDR3 has 16 residues.

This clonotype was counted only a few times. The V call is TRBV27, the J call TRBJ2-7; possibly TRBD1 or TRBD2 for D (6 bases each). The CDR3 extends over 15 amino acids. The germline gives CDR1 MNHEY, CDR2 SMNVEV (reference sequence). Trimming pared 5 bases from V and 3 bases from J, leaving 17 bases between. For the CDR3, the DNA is TGTGCCAGCAGTCTGCTCGGGGGCAGTGACTACGAGCAGTACTTC. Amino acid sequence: CASSLLGGSDYEQYF.

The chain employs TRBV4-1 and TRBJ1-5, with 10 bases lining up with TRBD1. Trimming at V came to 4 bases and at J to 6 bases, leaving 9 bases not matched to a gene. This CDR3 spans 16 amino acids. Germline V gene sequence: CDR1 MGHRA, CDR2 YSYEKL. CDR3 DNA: TGCGCCAGCAGCCCGCTAGGGACAGGGGAGATTCAGCCCCAGCATTTT. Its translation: CASSPLGTGEIQPQHF.

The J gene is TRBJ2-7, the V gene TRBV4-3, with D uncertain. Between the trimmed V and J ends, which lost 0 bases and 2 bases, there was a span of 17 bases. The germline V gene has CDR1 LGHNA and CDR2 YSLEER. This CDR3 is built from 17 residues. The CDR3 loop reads CASSQDFRAETPYEQYF. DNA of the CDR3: TGCGCCAGCAGCCAAGACTTCCGGGCCGAAACACCCTACGAGCAGTACTTC.

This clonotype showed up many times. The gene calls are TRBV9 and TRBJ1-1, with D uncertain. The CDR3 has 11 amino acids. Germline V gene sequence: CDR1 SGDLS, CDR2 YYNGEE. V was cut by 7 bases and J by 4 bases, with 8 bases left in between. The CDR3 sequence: CASGVSTEAFF. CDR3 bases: TGTGCCAGCGGGGTAAGCACTGAAGCTTTCTTT.

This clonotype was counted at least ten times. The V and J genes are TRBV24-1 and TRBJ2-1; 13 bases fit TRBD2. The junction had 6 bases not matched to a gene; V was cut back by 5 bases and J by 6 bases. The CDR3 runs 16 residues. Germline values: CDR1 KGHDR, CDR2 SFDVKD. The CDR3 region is CATSAYGTSGTNEQFF. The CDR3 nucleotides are TGTGCCACCAGTGCGTACGGGACTAGCGGGACCAATGAGCAGTTCTTC.

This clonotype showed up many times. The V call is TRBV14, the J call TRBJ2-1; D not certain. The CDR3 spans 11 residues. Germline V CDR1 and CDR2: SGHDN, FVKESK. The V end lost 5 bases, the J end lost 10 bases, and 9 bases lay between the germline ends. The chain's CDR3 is CASSTSQEQFF. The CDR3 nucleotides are TGTGCCAGCAGCACATCCCAGGAGCAGTTCTTC.

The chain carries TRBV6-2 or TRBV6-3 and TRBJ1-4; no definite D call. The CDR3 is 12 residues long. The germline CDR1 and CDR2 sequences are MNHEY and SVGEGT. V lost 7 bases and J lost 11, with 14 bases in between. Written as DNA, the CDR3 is TGTGCCAGCACTGAAGTTGGGCGGAAACTGTTTTTT. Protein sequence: CASTEVGRKLFF.

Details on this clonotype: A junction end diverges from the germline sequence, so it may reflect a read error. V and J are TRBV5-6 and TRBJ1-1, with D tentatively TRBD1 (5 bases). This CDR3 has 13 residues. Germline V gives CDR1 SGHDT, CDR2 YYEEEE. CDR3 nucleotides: TGTGCCGGCAGCTTGGGGCCGAACACTGAAGCTTTCTTT. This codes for CAGSLGPNTEAFF.

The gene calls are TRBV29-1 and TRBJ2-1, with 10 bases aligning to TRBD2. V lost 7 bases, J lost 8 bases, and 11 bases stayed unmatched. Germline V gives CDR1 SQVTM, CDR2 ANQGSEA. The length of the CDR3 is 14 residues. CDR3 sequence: CSAVGVAGGHEQFF. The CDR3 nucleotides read TGCAGCGCCGTTGGAGTAGCGGGGGGCCATGAGCAGTTCTTC.

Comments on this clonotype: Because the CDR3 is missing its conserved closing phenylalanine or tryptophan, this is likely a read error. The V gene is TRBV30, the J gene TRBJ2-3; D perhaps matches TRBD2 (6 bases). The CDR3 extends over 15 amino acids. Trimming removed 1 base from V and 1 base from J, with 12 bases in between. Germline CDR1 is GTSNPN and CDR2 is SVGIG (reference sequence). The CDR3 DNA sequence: TGTGCCTGGAGTGGCCATGGAGGGGGCACAGATACGCAGTATTGT. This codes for CAWSGHGGGTDTQYC.

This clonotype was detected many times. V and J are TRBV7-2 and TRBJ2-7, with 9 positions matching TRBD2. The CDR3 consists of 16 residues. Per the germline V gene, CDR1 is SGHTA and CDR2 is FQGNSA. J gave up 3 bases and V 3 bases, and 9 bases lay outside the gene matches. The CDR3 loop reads CASSLSGLAGYYEQYF. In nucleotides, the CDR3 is TGTGCCAGCAGCTTGAGTGGTCTAGCGGGATACTACGAGCAGTACTTC.

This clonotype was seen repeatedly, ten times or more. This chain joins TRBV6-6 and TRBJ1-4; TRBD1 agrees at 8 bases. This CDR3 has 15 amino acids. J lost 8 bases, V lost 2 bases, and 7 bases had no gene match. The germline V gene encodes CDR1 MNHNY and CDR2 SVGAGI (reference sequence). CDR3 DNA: TGTGCCAGCAGTTACGAGGCAGGGGGCCGAGAAAAACTGTTTTTT. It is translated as CASSYEAGGREKLFF.

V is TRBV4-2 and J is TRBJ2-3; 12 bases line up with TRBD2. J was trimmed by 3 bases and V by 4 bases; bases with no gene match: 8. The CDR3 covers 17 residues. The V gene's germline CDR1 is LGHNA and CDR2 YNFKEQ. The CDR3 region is CASSLPTSGSVTDTQYF. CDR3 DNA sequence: TGTGCCAGCAGCCTTCCGACTAGCGGGAGTGTTACAGATACGCAGTATTTT.